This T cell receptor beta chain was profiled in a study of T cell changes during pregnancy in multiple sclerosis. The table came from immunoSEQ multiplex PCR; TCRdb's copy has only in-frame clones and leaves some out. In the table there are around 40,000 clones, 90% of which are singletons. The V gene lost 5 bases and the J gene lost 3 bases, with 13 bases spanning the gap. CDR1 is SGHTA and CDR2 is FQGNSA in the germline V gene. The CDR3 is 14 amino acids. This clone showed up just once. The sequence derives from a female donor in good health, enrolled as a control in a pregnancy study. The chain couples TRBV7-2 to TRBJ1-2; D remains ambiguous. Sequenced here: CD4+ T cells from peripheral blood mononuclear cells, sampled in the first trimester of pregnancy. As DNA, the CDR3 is TGTGCCAGCAGCCTCTATTCTATCGACTATGGCTACACCTTC. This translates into CASSLYSIDYGYTF. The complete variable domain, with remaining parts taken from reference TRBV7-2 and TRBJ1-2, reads GAGVSQSPSNKVTEKGKDVELRCDPISGHTALYWYRQSLGQGLEFLIYFQGNSAPDKSGLPSDRFSAERTGGSVSTLTIQRTQQEDSAVYLCASSLYSIDYGYTFGSGTRLTVV.